The entry that follows covers one T cell receptor beta chain sequence. The antigen is undetermined. Next came a second PCR, run for 7 to 11 cycles, which used a sample-barcoded 5' primer along with a J-beta primer mix. TCRdb re-called the 5' RACE reads with MiXCR, one entry per CDR3 protein. The table shows some 1.4 million distinct CDR3 sequences, with around 42% occurring only once. The sample is drawn from a study of blood T cells in healthy people across ages. This CDR3 has 17 residues. Trimming cost V 3 bases and J 13 bases; bases outside gene matches: 23. The germline CDR1 and CDR2 sequences are DFQATT and SNEGSKA (reference sequence). General study findings and limits: Diversity figures derived from one million T cells were judged to underestimate the true value.

The clonotype was recovered from a woman aged 18-30 years in good health. Sequencing used blood. The genes are TRBV20-1 and TRBJ2-4; 8 bases align to TRBD2. DNA for the CDR3: TGCAGTGCTAGTGTTAAACAAAAGCGGGAGATCTACAATGAGCAGTACTTC. This encodes CSASVKQKREIYNEQYF.